Listed here is a single T cell receptor (beta chain). Antigen: not known. The data stem from a study of OX40 agonist ivuxolimab in advanced cancers. Study overall: Patients undergoing dose escalation presented with hepatocellular carcinoma, melanoma, renal cell or head and neck cancer. The study's findings and limits: Partial responders dosed at 0.1-3.0 mg/kg displayed clonal expansion ranking among the lowest.

TCRdb keeps only in-frame clones here, not all; method: immunoSEQ multiplex PCR. The sample shows under 90,000 clones, 90% of them seen only once. The CDR3 is 16 residues long. The V and J ends lost 9 bases and 2 bases, in that order; junction bases with no gene match: 9. The sample in question was CD4+ or CD8+ T cells sorted from blood, obtained in a trial of the OX40 agonist ivuxolimab. The clonotype originates from an adult with an advanced solid tumor such as melanoma, head and neck, liver or kidney cancer. This sequence joins TRBV23-1 and TRBJ2-3; 12 positions agree with TRBD2. TRBV23-1 is classed as an ORF, of uncertain function. This CDR3 reads CARDRLAGATTDTQYF. In DNA form, the CDR3 reads TGCGCCAGGGACCGACTAGCGGGGGCCACCACAGATACGCAGTATTTT.